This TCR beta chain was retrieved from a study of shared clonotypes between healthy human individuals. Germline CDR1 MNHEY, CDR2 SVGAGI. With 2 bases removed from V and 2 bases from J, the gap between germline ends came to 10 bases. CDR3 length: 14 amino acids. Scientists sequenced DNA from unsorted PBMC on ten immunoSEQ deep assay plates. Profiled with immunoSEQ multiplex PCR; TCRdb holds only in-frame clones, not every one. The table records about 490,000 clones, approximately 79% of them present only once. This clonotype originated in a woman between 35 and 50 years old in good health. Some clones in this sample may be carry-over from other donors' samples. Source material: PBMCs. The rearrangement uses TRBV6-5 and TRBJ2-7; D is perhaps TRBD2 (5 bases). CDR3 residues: CASSYAREPYEQYF. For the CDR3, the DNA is TGTGCCAGCAGTTACGCTAGGGAGCCCTACGAGCAGTACTTC.